A selection of T cell receptor beta chains follows, all from one sample in a study of blood T cell repertoires in COVID-19. The data were produced by immunoSEQ multiplex PCR, yet TCRdb's version contains in-frame clones alone and is incomplete. The sample has 150,000 to 200,000 clones, 65% to 90% seen once. Sequenced input: peripheral blood. All receptors come from a human donor in a cohort sampled during active COVID-19. CDR3s include the opening cysteine and the closing phenylalanine or tryptophan. Each record gives: CDR3 protein, CDR3 DNA, D gene, clone size, J gene, V gene. D genes are given only for firm matches. The size entry is marked missing in some rows and otherwise reads once, few, many or a size class.

CARIFEGVSYEQYF	TGTGCCCGAATTTTTGAGGGGGTCTCCTACGAGCAGTACTTC	.	.	TRBJ2-7	TRBV6-4
CASSEDLRAFF	TGTGCCAGCAGTGAAGATTTGCGGGCTTTCTTT	.	once	TRBJ1-1	TRBV2
CASSVGESGTQYF	TGTGCCAGCAGTGTAGGAGAGTCCGGGACCCAGTACTTC	.	few	TRBJ2-5	TRBV2
CASSLTGRGDEQFF	TGTGCCAGCAGCTTGACGGGGAGGGGGGATGAGCAGTTCTTC	.	.	TRBJ2-1	TRBV5-6
CASSAGLAGGETQYF	TGTGCCAGCAGCGCGGGACTAGCGGGTGGGGAGACCCAGTACTTC	TRBD2	once	TRBJ2-5	TRBV7-9
CASGSHYTEAFF	TGTGCTAGTGGTTCTCACTACACTGAAGCTTTCTTT	.	once	TRBJ1-1	TRBV12-5
CASSVTGVRTEAFF	TGTGCCAGCAGCGTGACAGGGGTCAGGACTGAAGCTTTCTTT	TRBD1	many	TRBJ1-1	TRBV3-1/TRBV3-2
CASSDPGGLSSGANVLTF	TGTGCCAGCAGTGATCCCGGGGGTCTCTCCTCTGGGGCCAACGTCCTGACTTTC	.	.	TRBJ2-6	TRBV6-1
CASSYRTGVTYEQYF	TGTGCCAGCAGCTACAGGACAGGGGTAACGTACGAGCAGTACTTC	TRBD1	once	TRBJ2-7	TRBV6-4
CASRPGTGGSYGYTF	TGTGCCAGCAGGCCCGGGACAGGGGGGAGTTATGGCTACACCTTC	TRBD1	.	TRBJ1-2	TRBV6-4
CASSPWTGDSSYEQYF	TGTGCCAGTAGTCCCTGGACAGGGGATAGCTCCTACGAGCAGTACTTC	TRBD1	few	TRBJ2-7	TRBV19
CASSQFGTSNEQFF	TGCGCCAGCAGTCAATTCGGGACTAGCAATGAGCAGTTCTTC	TRBD2	.	TRBJ2-1	TRBV23-1
CASTGTDSNQPQHF	TGCGCCAGCACTGGGACAGATAGCAATCAGCCCCAGCATTTT	TRBD1	.	TRBJ1-5	TRBV10-1
CASSAFPGLAGNTGELFF	TGTGCCAGCAGTGCCTTCCCTGGACTAGCGGGAAACACCGGGGAGCTGTTTTTT	TRBD2	.	TRBJ2-2	TRBV28
CSVDRQGMRGYTF	TGCAGCGTTGATAGGCAGGGGATGCGTGGCTACACCTTC	.	.	TRBJ1-2	TRBV29-1
CASSSIGVNTEAFF	TGTGCCAGCAGCTCGATCGGTGTGAACACTGAAGCTTTCTTT	.	.	TRBJ1-1	TRBV7-9
CASSLASQYLETQYF	TGTGCCAGTAGCTTAGCGTCACAGTATCTGGAGACCCAGTACTTC	.	.	TRBJ2-5	TRBV7-6
CASSLEGERGERGYTF	TGTGCCAGCAGCTTGGAGGGTGAGCGGGGAGAACGGGGCTACACCTTC	.	.	TRBJ1-2	TRBV5-6
CASSLVLAGVGEQFF	TGTGCCAGCAGCTTGGTCCTAGCGGGAGTCGGTGAGCAGTTCTTC	TRBD2	.	TRBJ2-1	TRBV5-4
CASSSWDYTTDTQYF	TGTGCCAGCAGTTCATGGGACTACACCACAGATACGCAGTATTTT	TRBD2	.	TRBJ2-3	TRBV27
CTSSQKRLGTRIGRYGTGELFF	TGCACCAGCAGCCAAAAACGTTTGGGGACTCGAATCGGGAGATATGGGACCGGGGAGCTGTTTTTT	.	.	TRBJ2-2	TRBV1
CASSLGVSAAYNEQFF	TGTGCCAGCAGCTTAGGGGTTAGCGCCGCCTACAATGAGCAGTTCTTC	.	.	TRBJ2-1	TRBV7-2
CASSQVRGQGGEQYF	TGTGCCAGCAGCCAAGTGAGGGGACAGGGTGGCGAGCAGTACTTC	TRBD1	.	TRBJ2-7	TRBV14
CASSPQVGGLGTEAFF	TGTGCCAGCAGCCCCCAGGTGGGGGGTTTGGGCACTGAAGCTTTCTTT	.	.	TRBJ1-1	TRBV9
CASSFRGQGADSPLHF	TGTGCCAGCAGCTTTCGGGGACAGGGGGCCGATTCACCCCTCCACTTT	TRBD1	.	TRBJ1-6	TRBV11-1
CASSGGQGNYGYTF	TGTGCCAGCAGTGGGGGACAGGGAAACTATGGCTACACCTTC	TRBD1	once	TRBJ1-2	TRBV6-4
CASSQALAGGPNEQFF	TGTGCCAGCTCACAGGCACTAGCGGGAGGGCCGAATGAGCAGTTCTTC	TRBD2	.	TRBJ2-1	TRBV18
CASRERRTYEQYF	TGTGCCAGTCGGGAGCGGAGAACCTACGAGCAGTACTTC	.	.	TRBJ2-7	TRBV19
CASSQAGEFGELFF	TGCGCCAGCAGCCAAGCCGGGGAATTTGGGGAGCTGTTTTTT	.	.	TRBJ2-2	TRBV4-1
CASSSQGQDEQYF	TGTGCCAGCAGCTCTCAGGGACAGGACGAGCAGTACTTC	TRBD1	.	TRBJ2-7	TRBV7-2
CASSLSPRGAGIEQYF	TGTGCCAGCAGTTTATCTCCCAGGGGGGCTGGGATCGAGCAGTACTTC	.	.	TRBJ2-7	TRBV27
CASSAQGLEQYF	TGTGCCAGCAGCGCACAGGGGTTGGAGCAGTACTTC	TRBD1	.	TRBJ2-7	TRBV28
CASSRTGGPGNTIYF	TGTGCCAGCAGCCGGACGGGGGGACCTGGAAACACCATATATTTT	.	.	TRBJ1-3	TRBV9
CASSPEGHHRGGARDTQYF	TGCGCCAGCAGCCCCGAGGGGCACCATCGCGGGGGGGCCCGCGATACGCAGTATTTT	TRBD2	once	TRBJ2-3	TRBV5-1
CASSFSRGGSYEQYF	TGTGCCAGCAGCTTTTCGCGGGGAGGGTCCTACGAGCAGTACTTC	TRBD2	.	TRBJ2-7	TRBV7-9
CASRQGSSYNEQFF	TGTGCCAGCAGGCAGGGAAGCTCCTACAATGAGCAGTTCTTC	.	.	TRBJ2-1	TRBV2
CASSAGTRRGAQYF	TGTGCCAGCAGTGCCGGGACTCGGCGGGGTGCGCAGTATTTT	.	.	TRBJ2-3	TRBV11-1
CASSLGDREQYF	TGTGCCAGCAGCTTAGGCGACAGGGAGCAGTACTTC	.	.	TRBJ2-7	TRBV11-2
CAISDRGDSYEQYF	TGTGCCATCAGTGACAGGGGGGACTCCTACGAGCAGTACTTC	.	.	TRBJ2-7	TRBV10-3
CASSLLLAGAGEQYF	TGTGCCAGCAGTTTACTGCTAGCGGGAGCTGGAGAGCAGTACTTC	TRBD2	.	TRBJ2-7	TRBV27
CASSLSSGSTEAFF	TGTGCCAGCAGTTTATCATCAGGAAGCACTGAAGCTTTCTTT	.	.	TRBJ1-1	TRBV28
CASKSGGGSYEQYF	TGTGCCAGCAAGTCCGGGGGAGGTAGCTACGAGCAGTACTTC	.	.	TRBJ2-7	TRBV28
CASSVNPWQGNSPLHF	TGTGCCAGCAGCGTAAACCCCTGGCAGGGGAATTCACCCCTCCACTTT	.	few	TRBJ1-6	TRBV9
CASGGQGAGAETQYF	TGCGCCAGCGGCGGACAGGGGGCGGGCGCAGAGACCCAGTACTTC	TRBD1	.	TRBJ2-5	TRBV5-1
CASSRAEATNEKLFF	TGCGCCAGCAGCCGCGCGGAAGCAACTAATGAAAAACTGTTTTTT	.	.	TRBJ1-4	TRBV5-1
CASSLQGDNSPLHF	TGCGCCAGCAGCCTACAGGGGGATAATTCACCCCTCCACTTT	TRBD1	.	TRBJ1-6	TRBV5-1
CASSSGLASDTQYF	TGTGCTAGCAGCTCCGGACTAGCTTCAGATACGCAGTATTTT	TRBD2	.	TRBJ2-3	TRBV7-7
CASSERRTGSNQPQHF	TGTGCCAGCAGTGAGCGTCGGACAGGTAGCAATCAGCCCCAGCATTTT	TRBD1	.	TRBJ1-5	TRBV28
CASSNWDSQETQYF	TGTGCCAGCAGTAACTGGGACAGCCAAGAGACCCAGTACTTC	TRBD1	.	TRBJ2-5	TRBV6-2/TRBV6-3
CASSLVGWEVNTEAFF	TGCGCCAGCAGCTTGGTTGGGTGGGAGGTGAACACTGAAGCTTTCTTT	.	.	TRBJ1-1	TRBV5-1
CAIPIQGARGYTF	TGTGCCATCCCGATACAGGGGGCGCGTGGCTACACCTTC	TRBD1	.	TRBJ1-2	TRBV28
CSVGGLTGYNEQFF	TGCAGCGTTGGGGGGTTAACAGGGTACAATGAGCAGTTCTTC	.	.	TRBJ2-1	TRBV29-1
CASGGGRDNYGYTF	TGTGCCAGCGGAGGGGGCAGGGATAACTATGGCTACACCTTC	TRBD1	few	TRBJ1-2	TRBV2
CASSLDRGTEAFF	TGTGCCAGCAGCTTGGACAGGGGCACTGAAGCTTTCTTT	TRBD1	.	TRBJ1-1	TRBV7-2